The present entry profiles one T cell receptor beta chain with its context. Its antigen is as yet unknown. The entry originates in a study of T cells in Graves' hyperthyroidism and ophthalmopathy. The study's findings and limits: Ophthalmopathy onset followed model prediction by a median around 6.6 months. Blood also showed most of the thyroid clonotypes that were expanded above 0.001.

Trimming at V came to 6 bases and at J to 1 base, leaving 6 bases not matched to a gene. CDR3 length equals 14 residues. Per germline, CDR1 MNHEY and CDR2 SVGEGT. RNA transcripts yielded amplified TCR beta CDR3 regions. Initially, a first-round RT-PCR of the TCR CDR3 employed the HTBI primer set. TCRdb re-called the multiplex PCR reads with MiXCR, one entry per CDR3 protein. The sample shows approximately 530,000 distinct CDR3 sequences, about 20% of them seen only once. Using around 10 ml of fresh peripheral blood, PBMCs were prepared. This receptor was obtained from a man aged 35 to 55 with Graves' ophthalmopathy. The specimen sequenced was blood. V and J are TRBV6-2 or TRBV6-3 and TRBJ2-7, with TRBD1 matching over 7 bases. The CDR3 nucleotides are TGTGCCAGCAGGGGGACAGCTTTTTCCTACGAGCAGTACTTC. Translating it yields CASRGTAFSYEQYF.